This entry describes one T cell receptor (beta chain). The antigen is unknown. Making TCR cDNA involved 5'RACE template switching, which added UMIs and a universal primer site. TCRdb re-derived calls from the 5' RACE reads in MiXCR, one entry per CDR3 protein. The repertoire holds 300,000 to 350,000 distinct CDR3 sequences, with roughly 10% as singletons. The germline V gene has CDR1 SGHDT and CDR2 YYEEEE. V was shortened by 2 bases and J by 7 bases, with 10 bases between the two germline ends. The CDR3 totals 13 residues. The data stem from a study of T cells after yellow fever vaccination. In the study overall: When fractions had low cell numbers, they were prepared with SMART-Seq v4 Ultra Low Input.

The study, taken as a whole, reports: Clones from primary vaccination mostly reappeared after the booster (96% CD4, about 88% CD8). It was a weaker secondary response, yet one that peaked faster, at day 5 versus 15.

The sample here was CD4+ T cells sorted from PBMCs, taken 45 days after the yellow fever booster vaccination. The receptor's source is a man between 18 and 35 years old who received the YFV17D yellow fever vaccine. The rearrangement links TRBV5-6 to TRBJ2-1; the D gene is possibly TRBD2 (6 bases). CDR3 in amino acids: CASSFGTGNEQFF. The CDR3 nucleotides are TGTGCCAGCAGCTTCGGGACTGGGAATGAGCAGTTCTTC.